The 6 T cell receptor beta chains reported below all come from one sample, sequenced in a study of tissue T cells after allogeneic stem cell transplantation. Time point specified: mouse harvest day 7 after allogeneic transplant. Each mouse received 10^7 T-cell-depleted marrow cells plus 10^6 splenic CD5+ T cells by tail vein. Profiling relied on immunoSEQ multiplex PCR, and the TCRdb table lists in-frame clones only, not all of them. Counted here are approximately 9,000 clones, 45% occurring once; the ten biggest clones make up 6% to 7.5%. Sequencing was performed on gut tissue. Every receptor here comes from a female BALB/c mouse given C57BL/6 T cells with graft-versus-host disease after an allogeneic hematopoietic cell transplant.

Details on this clone: Mouse names are used for the genes. The read gets to within 1 residue of the CDR3 end, and the germline J gene fills in the rest. The chain is built from TRBV12-1 and TRBJ1-3; TRBD1 aligns across 9 bases. Looked up from germline, CDR1 is SGHSN and CDR2 is HYEKVE. Trimming took 3 bases from V and 4 from J; bases not matched to a gene: 3. CDR3 length: 14 residues. CDR3: CASSSGTGGNTLYF. The sequenced CDR3 bases are TGTGCCAGCTCTTCCGGGACAGGGGGAAATACGCTCTAT.

In its sample, this clone is medium-sized. The gene names given are mouse names. The sequenced fragment ends 1 residue before the CDR3 boundary, so the rest is inferred from the germline J gene. The rearrangement links TRBV29 to TRBJ2-1; D is unclear. This CDR3 is built from 13 residues. Trimming removed 1 base from V and 4 bases from J, with 5 bases in between. Per the germline V gene, CDR1 is MSHET and CDR2 is SYDVDS. The CDR3 loop reads CASSLFGYAEQFF. CDR3 DNA, as far as it was read: TGTGCTAGCAGTTTATTCGGTTATGCTGAGCAGTTC.

Comment on this clone: Gene names and germline refer to mouse. The read falls 1 residue short of the CDR3 end, and the missing part is taken from the germline J gene. The rearrangement uses TRBV13-2 and TRBJ2-3; either TRBD1 or TRBD2 may supply D (5 bases each). Trimming took off 3 bases at V and 1 base at J, with 12 bases between the two ends. This CDR3 has 15 residues. CDR1 is NNHNN and CDR2 is SYGAGS in the germline V gene (reference sequence). The CDR3 loop reads CASGVRGRGAETLYF. Partial CDR3 DNA: TGTGCCAGCGGTGTTAGGGGCCGGGGTGCAGAAACGCTGTAT.

This clone was observed a few times. The listed genes are named as in mouse. The CDR3 reads CASSLAQTYEQYF. The CDR3 DNA, read in part, is TGTGCAAGCAGCTTAGCTCAAACCTATGAACAGTAC. The chain uses TRBV16 and TRBJ2-7; no reliable D call. The read halts 1 residue ahead of the CDR3 end, with the missing end drawn from the germline J gene. The CDR3 is made up of 13 amino acids. From germline, CDR1 is SGHSA and CDR2 FRNQAP. Trimming removed 1 base from V and 2 bases from J, with 6 bases in between.

There are a few counts of this clone. Each gene name is a mouse one. The read ends 1 residue early relative to the CDR3; the germline J gene fills the gap. V gene TRBV17 combines with J gene TRBJ2-5; 12 bases map to TRBD1. The germline V gene encodes CDR1 MNHDT and CDR2 YYDKIL. The CDR3 spans 15 residues. The junction had 3 bases not matched to a gene; V was cut back by 3 bases and J by 5 bases. The CDR3 bases that were read are TGTGCTAGCAGTAGGCGGGACAGGGGGCCAGACACCCAGTAC. This encodes CASSRRDRGPDTQY. The complete CDR3 reads CASSRRDRGPDTQYF.

This clone has a single count. Gene names are the mouse ones. CDR3 bases read: TGTGCCAGCAGTATAGCCAGGGGGCAAGACACCCAGTAC. Translation: CASSIARGQDTQY. Given in full, the CDR3 is CASSIARGQDTQYF. The V gene is TRBV19, the J gene TRBJ2-5, with 7 bases matching TRBD1. The sequenced fragment ends 1 residue before the CDR3 boundary, so the rest is inferred from the germline J gene. The junction had 1 base not matched to a gene; V was cut back by 0 bases and J by 3 bases. The CDR3 is 14 residues long. The germline CDR1 and CDR2 sequences are FNHDT and SITEND (reference sequence).